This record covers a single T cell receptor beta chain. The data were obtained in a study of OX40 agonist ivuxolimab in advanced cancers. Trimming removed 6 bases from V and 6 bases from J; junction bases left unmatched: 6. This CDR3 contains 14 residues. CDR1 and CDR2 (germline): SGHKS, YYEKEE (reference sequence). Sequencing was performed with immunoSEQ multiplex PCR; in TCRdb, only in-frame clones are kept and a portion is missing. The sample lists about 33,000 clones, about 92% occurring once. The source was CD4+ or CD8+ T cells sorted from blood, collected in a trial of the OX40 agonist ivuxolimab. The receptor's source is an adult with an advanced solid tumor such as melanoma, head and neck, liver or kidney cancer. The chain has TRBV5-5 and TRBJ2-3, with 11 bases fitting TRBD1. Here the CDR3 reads CASKRTGGSDTQYF. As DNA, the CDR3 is TGTGCCAGCAAAAGGACAGGGGGCTCTGATACGCAGTATTTT.